These T cell receptor beta chains were read from a single sample in a study of technical replicates of blood from a handful of donors. Data came from immunoSEQ multiplex PCR; TCRdb stores just in-frame clones and leaves some out. This table holds about 69,000 clones, approximately 88% found once. The specimen sequenced was PBMCs. The receptors here all came from a human donor in good health. Some clones in this sample may be carry-over from other donors' samples. Each CDR3 is given with its conserved first and last residue. A D gene is named only where the DNA matches it firmly. Clone size is given for some rows only: seen once, a few or many times, or a class if the clone is expanded.

CDR3 length: 15; J gene: TRBJ2-3; V gene: TRBV5-1; clone size: .; D gene: TRBD2; CDR3 DNA: TGCGCCAGCAGCCCCCCGACTAGCAGCTCAGATACGCAGTATTTT; CDR3 protein: CASSPPTSSSDTQYF
CDR3 length: 14; J gene: TRBJ1-1; V gene: TRBV6-1; clone size: .; D gene: .; CDR3 DNA: TGTGCCAGCAGGCTTACAGGGCAGAACACTGAAGCTTTCTTT; CDR3 protein: CASRLTGQNTEAFF
CDR3 length: 15; J gene: TRBJ2-6; V gene: TRBV9; clone size: .; D gene: .; CDR3 DNA: TGTGCCAGCAGCCTCGATAGCTCTGGGGCCAACGTCCTGACTTTC; CDR3 protein: CASSLDSSGANVLTF
CDR3 length: 15; J gene: TRBJ2-7; V gene: TRBV27; clone size: .; D gene: TRBD2; CDR3 DNA: TGTGCCAGCAGTTTTGGCGGGGGAGCGGACTACGAGCAGTACTTC; CDR3 protein: CASSFGGGADYEQYF
CDR3 length: 15; J gene: TRBJ1-4; V gene: TRBV13; clone size: .; D gene: TRBD1; CDR3 DNA: TGTGCCAGCAGCCCGAGGGACAGCGGTAATGAAAAACTGTTTTTT; CDR3 protein: CASSPRDSGNEKLFF
CDR3 length: 12; J gene: TRBJ1-2; V gene: TRBV13; clone size: once; D gene: .; CDR3 DNA: TGTGCCAGCAGCTCAGGGTCGGATGGCTACACCTTC; CDR3 protein: CASSSGSDGYTF
CDR3 length: 13; J gene: TRBJ1-6; V gene: TRBV11-3; clone size: few; D gene: .; CDR3 DNA: TGTGCCAGCAGCTCAGCCGGGGGTTCACCCCTCCACTTT; CDR3 protein: CASSSAGGSPLHF
CDR3 length: 15; J gene: TRBJ2-3; V gene: TRBV9; clone size: .; D gene: .; CDR3 DNA: TGTGCCAGCAGCCAGGGATTAGCCCGAGCAGATACGCAGTATTTT; CDR3 protein: CASSQGLARADTQYF
CDR3 length: 18; J gene: TRBJ2-7; V gene: TRBV2; clone size: .; D gene: TRBD2; CDR3 DNA: TGTGCCAGCATCAACTCAGGGCTAGCGGGGGGTTTTTCCTACGAGCAGTACTTC; CDR3 protein: CASINSGLAGGFSYEQYF
CDR3 length: 14; J gene: TRBJ1-3; V gene: TRBV13; clone size: .; D gene: .; CDR3 DNA: TGTGCCAGCAGCTTGGAGGGAAGGCGAAACACCATATATTTT; CDR3 protein: CASSLEGRRNTIYF
CDR3 length: 15; J gene: TRBJ2-7; V gene: TRBV10-3; clone size: .; D gene: TRBD1; CDR3 DNA: TGTGCCATCAGTGGAACCGGGACAGGGGACTACGAGCAGTACTTC; CDR3 protein: CAISGTGTGDYEQYF
CDR3 length: 14; J gene: TRBJ2-7; V gene: TRBV6-6; clone size: .; D gene: TRBD1; CDR3 DNA: TGTGCCAGCAGTAACGGACAGGGGACCTACGAGCAGTACTTC; CDR3 protein: CASSNGQGTYEQYF
CDR3 length: 20; J gene: TRBJ2-1; V gene: TRBV4-1; clone size: .; D gene: TRBD2; CDR3 DNA: TGCGCCAGCAGCCACCTAACCGGGACTAGCGGGGGACTGGACAATCGTGAGCAGTTCTTC; CDR3 protein: CASSHLTGTSGGLDNREQFF
CDR3 length: 12; J gene: TRBJ1-3; V gene: TRBV21-1; clone size: .; D gene: .; CDR3 DNA: TGTGCCAGCAGCAAGGCAGGAAACACCATATATTTT; CDR3 protein: CASSKAGNTIYF
CDR3 length: 13; J gene: TRBJ1-2; V gene: TRBV29-1; clone size: .; D gene: .; CDR3 DNA: TGCAGCGTTGAATCAGGGTTTGGCTATGGCTACACCTTC; CDR3 protein: CSVESGFGYGYTF
CDR3 length: 13; J gene: TRBJ2-3; V gene: TRBV7-3; clone size: .; D gene: .; CDR3 DNA: TGTGCCAGCAGCTTAAGAGAGCGGGATACGCAGTATTTT; CDR3 protein: CASSLRERDTQYF
CDR3 length: 13; J gene: TRBJ2-7; V gene: TRBV14; clone size: .; D gene: .; CDR3 DNA: TGTGCCAGCAGCAGGCAGGGGATACACGAGCAGTACTTC; CDR3 protein: CASSRQGIHEQYF
CDR3 length: 18; J gene: TRBJ2-3; V gene: TRBV4-1; clone size: .; D gene: TRBD2; CDR3 DNA: TGCGCCAGCAGCCAAGATCGGCAGGGCGCGGGAGGCGCAGATACGCAGTATTTT; CDR3 protein: CASSQDRQGAGGADTQYF
CDR3 length: 12; J gene: TRBJ2-7; V gene: TRBV7-2; clone size: few; D gene: .; CDR3 DNA: TGTGCCAGCAGCTACTCCCTCTACGAGCAGTACTTC; CDR3 protein: CASSYSLYEQYF
CDR3 length: 13; J gene: TRBJ2-1; V gene: TRBV19; clone size: .; D gene: .; CDR3 DNA: TGTGCCAGTAGTATAGACCCGGGTAGGGAGCAGTTCTTC; CDR3 protein: CASSIDPGREQFF
CDR3 length: 15; J gene: TRBJ1-4; V gene: TRBV19; clone size: .; D gene: .; CDR3 DNA: TGTGCCAGTAGTATGAGAGACGGGGGAAATGAAAAACTGTTTTTT; CDR3 protein: CASSMRDGGNEKLFF
CDR3 length: 14; J gene: TRBJ2-4; V gene: TRBV5-6; clone size: .; D gene: TRBD1; CDR3 DNA: TGTGCCAGCAGCTTACAGGGGGCCAAAAACATTCAGTACTTC; CDR3 protein: CASSLQGAKNIQYF
CDR3 length: 15; J gene: TRBJ1-5; V gene: TRBV19; clone size: few; D gene: TRBD1; CDR3 DNA: TGTGCCAGTAGTACGACAGGGGGTAGCAATCAGCCCCAGCATTTT; CDR3 protein: CASSTTGGSNQPQHF
CDR3 length: 14; J gene: TRBJ2-7; V gene: TRBV6-5; clone size: .; D gene: TRBD1; CDR3 DNA: TGTGCCAGCAACGGACAGGGGGTCGTTAGTGAGCAGTACTTC; CDR3 protein: CASNGQGVVSEQYF
CDR3 length: 12; J gene: TRBJ1-1; V gene: TRBV30; clone size: .; D gene: .; CDR3 DNA: TGTGCCTGGATGGAGGGGAAAACTGAAGCTTTCTTT; CDR3 protein: CAWMEGKTEAFF
CDR3 length: 13; J gene: TRBJ1-1; V gene: TRBV19; clone size: few; D gene: .; CDR3 DNA: TGTGCCAGTAGTCGGCAGGGATGGACTGAAGCTTTCTTT; CDR3 protein: CASSRQGWTEAFF
CDR3 length: 13; J gene: TRBJ1-6; V gene: TRBV27; clone size: .; D gene: .; CDR3 DNA: TGTGCCAGCAGTTCCCAGGGGCGTTCACCCCTCCACTTT; CDR3 protein: CASSSQGRSPLHF
CDR3 length: 14; J gene: TRBJ2-5; V gene: TRBV19; clone size: .; D gene: .; CDR3 DNA: TGTGCCAGTAGTAACAAGAGGGCGCAAGAGACCCAGTACTTC; CDR3 protein: CASSNKRAQETQYF
CDR3 length: 13; J gene: TRBJ1-2; V gene: TRBV6-5; clone size: .; D gene: .; CDR3 DNA: TGTGCCAGCAGTTACTCTCACACCAGGGGCTACACCTTC; CDR3 protein: CASSYSHTRGYTF
CDR3 length: 17; J gene: TRBJ1-5; V gene: TRBV28; clone size: .; D gene: .; CDR3 DNA: TGTGCCAGCAGTCCGACCCAGAGGCCGCTAAATAATCAGCCCCAGCATTTT; CDR3 protein: CASSPTQRPLNNQPQHF
CDR3 length: 17; J gene: TRBJ2-1; V gene: TRBV7-6; clone size: .; D gene: TRBD2; CDR3 DNA: TGTGCCAGCAGCCAAACGGGACTAGCGGGACCTGAGAATGAGCAGTTCTTC; CDR3 protein: CASSQTGLAGPENEQFF
CDR3 length: 16; J gene: TRBJ2-7; V gene: TRBV7-2; clone size: .; D gene: .; CDR3 DNA: TGTGCCAGCAGCTTTTCTAGCCGGTATCAATCCTACGAGCAGTACTTC; CDR3 protein: CASSFSSRYQSYEQYF
CDR3 length: 20; J gene: TRBJ2-1; V gene: TRBV29-1; clone size: few; D gene: TRBD2; CDR3 DNA: TGCAGCGTAGCCCAGACTCCGGGACTAGCGGGAGGGAGCTCCTACAATGAGCAGTTCTTC; CDR3 protein: CSVAQTPGLAGGSSYNEQFF
CDR3 length: 15; J gene: TRBJ2-2; V gene: TRBV11-2; clone size: .; D gene: TRBD1; CDR3 DNA: TGTGCCAGCAGCTTCGGCAGGGGGCGCTTAGGGGAGCTGTTTTTT; CDR3 protein: CASSFGRGRLGELFF
CDR3 length: 14; J gene: TRBJ1-5; V gene: TRBV6-4; clone size: once; D gene: .; CDR3 DNA: TGTGCCAGCAGTGCCAGATATAGCAATCAGCCCCAGCATTTT; CDR3 protein: CASSARYSNQPQHF
CDR3 length: 16; J gene: TRBJ2-7; V gene: TRBV11-2; clone size: few; D gene: TRBD2; CDR3 DNA: TGTGCCAGCAGCCACGTAGCGGGGGCCCACTCCTACGAGCAGTACTTC; CDR3 protein: CASSHVAGAHSYEQYF
CDR3 length: 16; J gene: TRBJ1-1; V gene: TRBV4-1; clone size: few; D gene: .; CDR3 DNA: TGCGCCAGCAGCCAAGATTTCCCAACAGGGAACACTGAAGCTTTCTTT; CDR3 protein: CASSQDFPTGNTEAFF
CDR3 length: 16; J gene: TRBJ2-5; V gene: TRBV4-3; clone size: .; D gene: .; CDR3 DNA: TGCGCCAGCAGCCAAGAGGGTGGGGGGTACCAAGAGACCCAGTACTTC; CDR3 protein: CASSQEGGGYQETQYF
CDR3 length: 15; J gene: TRBJ1-4; V gene: TRBV9; clone size: .; D gene: .; CDR3 DNA: TGTGCCAGCAGCGCGATGGCCCTGTCAAATGAAAAACTGTTTTTT; CDR3 protein: CASSAMALSNEKLFF
CDR3 length: 15; J gene: TRBJ2-1; V gene: TRBV7-3; clone size: .; D gene: .; CDR3 DNA: TGTGCCAGCAGCCGTAGCGAAAGCTCCTACAATGAGCAGTTCTTC; CDR3 protein: CASSRSESSYNEQFF
CDR3 length: 15; J gene: TRBJ2-3; V gene: TRBV30; clone size: .; D gene: TRBD1; CDR3 DNA: TGTGCCTGGAGTGCCCGACAGGGGGGAGGAGATACGCAGTATTTT; CDR3 protein: CAWSARQGGGDTQYF
CDR3 length: 19; J gene: TRBJ1-5; V gene: TRBV21-1; clone size: .; D gene: .; CDR3 DNA: TGTGCCAGCCGGGTTCCTGGGACAGACATTATTTATAGCAATCAGCCCCAGCATTTT; CDR3 protein: CASRVPGTDIIYSNQPQHF
CDR3 length: 13; J gene: TRBJ2-7; V gene: TRBV4-3; clone size: .; D gene: .; CDR3 DNA: TGCGCCAGCAGCCAAGATCCCGTGGCCGAGCAGTACTTC; CDR3 protein: CASSQDPVAEQYF
CDR3 length: 15; J gene: TRBJ1-4; V gene: TRBV7-6; clone size: few; D gene: .; CDR3 DNA: TGTGCCAGCAGCCCCTCGGTCGGGAAGAGTGAAAAACTGTTTTTT; CDR3 protein: CASSPSVGKSEKLFF
CDR3 length: 14; J gene: TRBJ2-1; V gene: TRBV7-3; clone size: .; D gene: .; CDR3 DNA: TGTGCCAGCAGCTTAACTGGAGGATACAATGAGCAGTTCTTC; CDR3 protein: CASSLTGGYNEQFF